The sequence of this TCR beta chain was determined in a study of T cells in Graves' hyperthyroidism and ophthalmopathy (dated by TCRdb to the late 2010s). Concerning the study at large: Peripheral blood samples were taken at initial diagnosis, before any treatment was given. To identify TCR V-J signatures that set the groups apart, the researchers used a discovery cohort of about a hundred patients, made up of approximately 43 with Graves' ophthalmopathy and some 55 with stable Graves' hyperthyroidism. An independent validation cohort of 18 to 20 hyperthyroidism patients and some 15 patients who later progressed to ophthalmopathy tested prospective prediction of ophthalmopathy. For training and testing, the roughly 93 patients in the discovery cohort were randomly divided in a 7:3 ratio. The study also compared thyroid tissue and blood T-cell repertoires from 5 to 7 Graves' hyperthyroidism patients. After sampling, hyperthyroidism patients received methimazole starting at 30 mg daily, and ophthalmopathy patients received high-dose intravenous methylprednisolone. The paper reports TCR Vbeta CDR3 sequencing of 130 to 150 peripheral blood samples: approximately 41 ophthalmopathy, fewer than 80 hyperthyroidism and around 17 progressor patients. Study-level results and caveats: In validation, progression to ophthalmopathy was predicted by the model with 65% to 71% sensitivity and nearly 75% specificity, a median of approximately 6.5 months before onset. Most expanded thyroid clonotypes (frequency above 0.001) were also detected in blood, suggesting blood repertoires may reflect thyroid immune responses. A model built on a 13 V-J signature distinguished ophthalmopathy from stable hyperthyroidism, reaching 85% to 90% sensitivity and approximately 81% specificity in cross-validation and 80%/75% in testing. No statistical method was used to fix the sample size in advance, and group allocation was not hidden from the investigators.

In the ophthalmopathy patients, disease was moderately to severely active, with a Clinical Activity Score of 3 or more, a NOSPECS grade of 4 or more, and a duration of less than 3 months. The study excluded patients with uncontrolled infections, other autoimmune diseases, pregnancy or lactation. Diagnoses relied on clinical symptoms, serum thyroxine and TRAb, thyroid ultrasound and orbital computed tomography. PBMCs were separated from roughly 9.6 ml of fresh peripheral blood using Ficoll-Paque density gradient centrifugation. Trizol reagent was used to extract total RNA, and RNA quality was then checked on an Agilent 2100 Bioanalyzer. V is cut by 5 bases and J by 1 base, and the space between the germline ends is 8 bases. Reading the germline V gene (reference sequence) gives CDR1 DFQATT and CDR2 SNEGSKA. Taken from cysteine to phenylalanine, the CDR3 has 12 residues. Of all the DNA, just the CDR3 is kept, 36 bases in frame from base 1.

A word on this clonotype: This receptor's antigen is unknown. Base-call qualities are not available, and no considerably larger clone is one nucleotide away.

The TCR beta CDR3 regions were amplified from RNA transcripts. For the first round of RT-PCR on the TCR CDR3, the HTBI primer set was used together with the Qiagen OneStep RT-PCR kit. A second multiplex PCR round built the libraries, followed by size selection and purification. The libraries were sequenced on an Illumina HiSeq2000 using paired-end 100 bp reads. The authors processed their data as follows. SOAPnuke was used to process the raw data, removing reads that contained adapters or uncalled bases, had a mean Phred below 15, or lacked an exact match to the constant primer or identifier. High-quality paired reads were merged using COPE v1.2.5, and each unique nucleotide sequence was defined as a clonotype. MiTCR v1.1 was used to align the clonotypes against IMGT TRBV, TRBD and TRBJ reference segments. The analysis included only V-J combinations with a frequency above 0.0001, which together covered 99% to 99.2% of the repertoires. A TCS score was defined as the ratio of F50 (clonal expansion) to E x V (chaos), with BLOSUM62-based TCRdist applied between CDR3 peptides within each V-J. Welch's t-statistics and random forest reduced 500 to 550 V-J features to roughly 13, which were used in a naive Bayes classifier (R e1071). Clones were called with MiXCR by TCRdb after fastp trimmed the public reads at Q25, and only in-frame beta chains were retained. Under each unique CDR3 protein, matching rows form one entry showing the most common genes and DNA. The V and J calls, along with clone size, are taken from TCRdb and not from the paper's own processing. The sample table contains hundreds of thousands of distinct CDR3 sequences; only one count was recorded for 13% to 15% of them. Around 13% of the sample is held by the ten biggest clonotypes.

Source material: blood. The sequence derives from a woman aged 45-65 years with Graves' ophthalmopathy. The sequence links TRBV20-1 to TRBJ2-5, with no D gene named confidently. DNA sequence: TGCAGTGCTTGGCTGGGCCAAGAGACCCAGTACTTC. Its coded protein is CSAWLGQETQYF.